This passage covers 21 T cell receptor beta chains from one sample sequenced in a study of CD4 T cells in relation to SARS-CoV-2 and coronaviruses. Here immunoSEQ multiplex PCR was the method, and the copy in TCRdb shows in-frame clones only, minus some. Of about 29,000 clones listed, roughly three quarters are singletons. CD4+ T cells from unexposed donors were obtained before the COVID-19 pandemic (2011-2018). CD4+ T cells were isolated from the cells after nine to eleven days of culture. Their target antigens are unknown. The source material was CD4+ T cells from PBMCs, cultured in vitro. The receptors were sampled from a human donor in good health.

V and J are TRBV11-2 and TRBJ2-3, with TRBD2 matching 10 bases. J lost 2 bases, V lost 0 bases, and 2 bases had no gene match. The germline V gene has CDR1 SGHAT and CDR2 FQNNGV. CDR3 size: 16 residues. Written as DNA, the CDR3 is TGTGCCAGCAGCTTAGAGGGGACTAGCGTCACAGATACGCAGTATTTT. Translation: CASSLEGTSVTDTQYF.

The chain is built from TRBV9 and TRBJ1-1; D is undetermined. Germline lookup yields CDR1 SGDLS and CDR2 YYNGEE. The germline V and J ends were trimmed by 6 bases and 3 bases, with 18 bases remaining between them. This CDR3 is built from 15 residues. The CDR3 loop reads CASKSSDLSDTEAFF. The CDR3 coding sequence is TGTGCCAGCAAAAGTTCGGACTTAAGTGACACTGAAGCTTTCTTT.

As DNA, the CDR3 is TGTGCCAGCAGCTTCCCCACCACAGATACGCAGTATTTT. Translation gives CASSFPTTDTQYF. J is TRBJ2-3 and V is TRBV7-9, with D uncertain. CDR3 length: 13 residues. Germline V CDR1 and CDR2: SEHNR, FQNEAQ (reference sequence). Trimming took 3 bases from V and 2 from J, leaving 6 bases between them.

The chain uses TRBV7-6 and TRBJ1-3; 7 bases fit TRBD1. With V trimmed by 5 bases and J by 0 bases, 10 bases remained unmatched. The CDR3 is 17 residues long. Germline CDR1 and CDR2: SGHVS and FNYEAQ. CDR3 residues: CASSLDRATFSGNTIYF. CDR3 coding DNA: TGTGCCAGCAGCCTCGACAGGGCCACCTTCTCTGGAAACACCATATATTTT.

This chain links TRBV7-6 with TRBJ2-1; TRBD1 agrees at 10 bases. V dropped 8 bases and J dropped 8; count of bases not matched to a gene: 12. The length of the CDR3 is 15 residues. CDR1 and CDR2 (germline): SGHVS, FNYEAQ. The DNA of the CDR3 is TGTGCCAGCCTCCCGGGACAGGGGTCTTTCGATGAGCAGTTCTTC. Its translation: CASLPGQGSFDEQFF.

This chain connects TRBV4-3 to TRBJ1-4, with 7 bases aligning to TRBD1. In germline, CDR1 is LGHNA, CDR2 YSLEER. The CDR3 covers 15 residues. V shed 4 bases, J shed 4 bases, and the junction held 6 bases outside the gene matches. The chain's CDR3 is CASSRDRAYNEKLFF. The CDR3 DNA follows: TGCGCCAGCAGCCGAGACAGGGCGTATAATGAAAAACTGTTTTTT.

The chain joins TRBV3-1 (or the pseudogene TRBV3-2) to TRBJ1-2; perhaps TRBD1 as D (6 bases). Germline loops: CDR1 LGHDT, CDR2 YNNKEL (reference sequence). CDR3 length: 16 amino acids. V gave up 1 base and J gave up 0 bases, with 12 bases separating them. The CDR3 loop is CASSQAWTETNYGYTF. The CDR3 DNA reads TGTGCCAGCAGCCAAGCTTGGACAGAAACTAACTATGGCTACACCTTC.

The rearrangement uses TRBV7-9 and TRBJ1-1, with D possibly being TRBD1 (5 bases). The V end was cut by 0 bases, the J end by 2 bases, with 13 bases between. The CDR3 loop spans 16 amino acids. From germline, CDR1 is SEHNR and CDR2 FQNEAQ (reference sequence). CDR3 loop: CASSLASGTANTEAFF. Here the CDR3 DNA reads TGTGCCAGCAGCTTAGCCTCCGGGACCGCAAACACTGAAGCTTTCTTT. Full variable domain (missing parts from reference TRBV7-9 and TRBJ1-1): DTGVSQNPRHKITKRGQNVTFRCDPISEHNRLYWYRQTLGQGPEFLTYFQNEAQLEKSRLLSDRFSAERPKGSFSTLEIQRTEQGDSAMYLCASSLASGTANTEAFFGQGTRLTVV.

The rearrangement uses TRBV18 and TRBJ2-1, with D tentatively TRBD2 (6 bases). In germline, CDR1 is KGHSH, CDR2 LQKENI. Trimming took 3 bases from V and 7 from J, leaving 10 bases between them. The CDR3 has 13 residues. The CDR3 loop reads CASSPEGRNEQFF. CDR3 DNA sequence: TGTGCCAGCTCACCGGAGGGAAGGAATGAGCAGTTCTTC.

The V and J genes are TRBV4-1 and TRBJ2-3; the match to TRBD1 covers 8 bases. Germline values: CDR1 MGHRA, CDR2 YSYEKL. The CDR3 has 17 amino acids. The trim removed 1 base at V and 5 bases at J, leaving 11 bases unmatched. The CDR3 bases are TGCGCCAGCAGCCAAGGCGGCAGGGGGCGTGTTGGAGATACGCAGTATTTT. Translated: CASSQGGRGRVGDTQYF.

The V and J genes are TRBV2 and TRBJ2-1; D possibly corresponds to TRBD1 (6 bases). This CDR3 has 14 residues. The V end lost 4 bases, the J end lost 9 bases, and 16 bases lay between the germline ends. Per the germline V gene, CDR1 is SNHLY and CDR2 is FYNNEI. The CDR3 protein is CASSGTVGRGEQFF. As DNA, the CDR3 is TGTGCCAGCAGTGGGACAGTGGGTAGGGGTGAGCAGTTCTTC.

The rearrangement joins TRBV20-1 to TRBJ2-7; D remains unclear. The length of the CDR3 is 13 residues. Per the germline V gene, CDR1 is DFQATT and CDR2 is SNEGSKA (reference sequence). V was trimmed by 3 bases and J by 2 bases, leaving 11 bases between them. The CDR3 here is CSASNLGTYEQYF. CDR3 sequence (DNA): TGCAGTGCTAGTAATTTGGGTACCTACGAGCAGTACTTC.

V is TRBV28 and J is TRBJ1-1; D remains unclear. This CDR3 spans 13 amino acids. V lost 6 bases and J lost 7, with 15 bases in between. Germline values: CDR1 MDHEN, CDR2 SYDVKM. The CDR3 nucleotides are TGTGCCAGCAGCCTCAGCCCTGCCTTTGAAGCTTTCTTT. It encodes CASSLSPAFEAFF.

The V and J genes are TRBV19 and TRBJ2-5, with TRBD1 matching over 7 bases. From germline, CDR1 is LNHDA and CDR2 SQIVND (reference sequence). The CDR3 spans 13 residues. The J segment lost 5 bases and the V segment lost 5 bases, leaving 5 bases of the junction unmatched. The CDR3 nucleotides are TGTGCCAGTAGTCCCGGGACAGTTGAGACCCAGTACTTC. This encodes CASSPGTVETQYF.

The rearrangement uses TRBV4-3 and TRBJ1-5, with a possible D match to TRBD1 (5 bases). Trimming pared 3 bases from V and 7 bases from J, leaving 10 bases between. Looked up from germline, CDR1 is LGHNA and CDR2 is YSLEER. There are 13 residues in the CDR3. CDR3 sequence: CASSHGAGQPQHF. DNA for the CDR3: TGCGCCAGCAGCCATGGGGCAGGGCAGCCCCAGCATTTT.

The CDR3 spells CASSYSRSSSGYTF. In DNA form, the CDR3 reads TGTGCCAGCAGCTATTCTAGGAGCAGCAGTGGCTACACCTTC. The chain links TRBV14 to TRBJ1-2; no clear D gene. The CDR3 sequence is 14 residues long. The ends were cut back, 5 bases at V and 7 bases at J, with 17 bases in the middle. From germline, CDR1 is SGHDN and CDR2 FVKESK.

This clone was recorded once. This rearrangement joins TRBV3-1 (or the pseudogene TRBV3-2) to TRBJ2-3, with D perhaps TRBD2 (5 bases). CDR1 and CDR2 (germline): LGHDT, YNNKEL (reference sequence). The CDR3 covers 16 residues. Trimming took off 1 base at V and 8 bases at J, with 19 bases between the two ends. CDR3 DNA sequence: TGTGCCAGCAGCCAAGGACGGTGGCTAGCTAAGGGTACGCAGTATTTT. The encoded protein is CASSQGRWLAKGTQYF.

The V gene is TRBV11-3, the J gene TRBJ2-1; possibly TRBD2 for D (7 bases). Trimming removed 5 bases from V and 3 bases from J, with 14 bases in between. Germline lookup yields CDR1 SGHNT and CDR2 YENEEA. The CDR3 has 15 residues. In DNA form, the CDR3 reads TGTGCCAGCAGCGTACGGGGGGCAGGCTACAATGAGCAGTTCTTC. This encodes CASSVRGAGYNEQFF.

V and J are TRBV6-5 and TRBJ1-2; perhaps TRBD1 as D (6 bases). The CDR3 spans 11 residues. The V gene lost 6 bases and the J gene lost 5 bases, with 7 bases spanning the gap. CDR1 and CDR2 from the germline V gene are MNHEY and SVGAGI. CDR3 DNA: TGTGCCAGCAGACAGGGATATGGCTACACCTTC. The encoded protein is CASRQGYGYTF.

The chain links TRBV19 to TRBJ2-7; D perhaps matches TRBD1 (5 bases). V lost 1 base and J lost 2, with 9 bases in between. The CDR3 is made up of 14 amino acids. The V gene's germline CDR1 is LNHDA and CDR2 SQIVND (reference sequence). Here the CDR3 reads CASSIVTGAYEQYF. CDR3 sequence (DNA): TGTGCCAGTAGTATAGTCACAGGAGCCTACGAGCAGTACTTC.

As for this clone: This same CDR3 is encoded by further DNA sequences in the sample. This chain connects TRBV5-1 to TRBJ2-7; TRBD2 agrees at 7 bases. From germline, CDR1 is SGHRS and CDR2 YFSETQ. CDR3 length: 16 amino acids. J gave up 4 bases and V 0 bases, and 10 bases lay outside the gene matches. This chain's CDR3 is CASSLAGAGATYEQYF. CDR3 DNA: TGCGCCAGCAGCTTGGCCGGGGCGGGAGCGACGTACGAGCAGTACTTC.